This TCR beta chain was identified during a study of HIV-infected children after antiretroviral therapy interruption. Study results and caveats: Naive CD4+ CDR3 sharing between time points fell after interruption began.

This CDR3 has 11 residues. Germline CDR1 and CDR2: SQVTM and ANQGSEA. Regarding treatment: PENTA 11 planned treatment interruption arm or continuous ART arm. Participants had taken at least three-drug ART for at least 24 weeks. A 3' RACE protocol on RNA, with unique molecular identifiers, produced the TCR library. TCRdb reprocessed the 3' RACE reads via MiXCR and lists one record per CDR3 protein. The sample carries just over 4,000 distinct CDR3 sequences, 4.5% to 5.5% recorded once. A note on this clonotype: Its target is not known. At one of its ends the junction is not consistent with the germline gene, which may arise from a read error.

The chain is built from TRBV29-1 and TRBJ1-4, with a tentative D call TRBD1 (5 bases). This TCR derives from a pool of human donors with HIV. The material sequenced was CD45RO+ CD8+ T cells from PBMCs, pooled from several time points, taken from a donor given antiretroviral therapy, either interrupted or continuous. Subset specified: memory CD8+ CD45RO+ CD45RA- T cells. This chain's CDR3 is CSGRIGTHPVF. CDR3 nucleotides: TGCAGCGGCAGAATCGGGACTCATCCCGTCTTT.